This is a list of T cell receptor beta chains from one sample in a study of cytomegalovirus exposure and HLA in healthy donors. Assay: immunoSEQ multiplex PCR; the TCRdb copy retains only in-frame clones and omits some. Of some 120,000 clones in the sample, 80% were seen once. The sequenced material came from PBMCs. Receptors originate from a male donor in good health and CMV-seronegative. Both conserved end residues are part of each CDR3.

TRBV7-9 CASSFIEGNTEAFF
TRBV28 CASSPNRGGLGNSPLHF
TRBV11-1 CASSPPGLEGNEQFF
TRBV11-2 CASSLGEGKGEAFF
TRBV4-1 CASSQARDSFLSGANVLTF
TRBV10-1 CASSLTRAVTEAFF
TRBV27 CASRGGALHTGELFF
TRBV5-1 CASSNPGLAGEGEQFF
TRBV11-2 CASSRWDRAAYEQYF
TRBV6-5 CASSYSRAGGTDTQYF
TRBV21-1 CASSKEGGLAKNIQYF
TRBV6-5 CASSPTPLAKNIQYF
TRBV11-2 CASSPTSGGIYEQYF